These T cell receptor beta chains were read from a single sample in a study of control samples from healthy donors and cancer patients. Sequenced by immunoSEQ multiplex PCR; TCRdb stores in-frame clones only, minus some. The sample lists roughly 400,000 clones, 90% occurring once. Sequenced material: PBMCs. These receptors were obtained from a man aged 35 to 55 with head and neck cancer. CDR3s include the opening cysteine and the closing phenylalanine or tryptophan. The order of the fields is J gene, V gene, CDR3 protein.

J: TRBJ1-2
V: TRBV5-1
CDR3: CASGSSGNGYTF

J: TRBJ1-4
V: TRBV6-5
CDR3: CASSRERGQEKLFF

J: TRBJ2-1
V: TRBV6-5
CDR3: CASSYQGQGGYNEQFF

J: TRBJ2-5
V: TRBV4-2
CDR3: CASSQETGLAGGEETQYF

J: TRBJ2-2
V: TRBV2
CDR3: CASREQNTGELFF

J: TRBJ2-3
V: TRBV4-3
CDR3: CASSQDAGSSITDTQYF

J: TRBJ1-2
V: TRBV5-5
CDR3: CASSRDREYGYTF

J: TRBJ1-1
V: TRBV19
CDR3: CASIRLQGAHRGTEAFF

J: TRBJ1-2
V: TRBV18
CDR3: CASSPEWDGRYGYTF

J: TRBJ2-1
V: TRBV2
CDR3: CASSDSWVLRSSNEQFF

J: TRBJ1-1
V: TRBV7-2
CDR3: CASSFAGQGETEAFF

J: TRBJ1-1
V: TRBV27
CDR3: CASSAARTGTSRGTEAFF

J: TRBJ2-7
V: TRBV15
CDR3: CATSRRTSGPIEQYF

J: TRBJ1-4
V: TRBV6-6
CDR3: CASSNQGVAANEKLFF

J: TRBJ2-5
V: TRBV21-1
CDR3: CASSKDPGYRLGMEETQYF

J: TRBJ2-5
V: TRBV5-3
CDR3: CARSEGEDQETQYF

J: TRBJ1-6
V: TRBV7-6
CDR3: CASSSRGGTGNNSPLHF

J: TRBJ2-7
V: TRBV7-3
CDR3: CASSSGTSYEQYF

J: TRBJ2-7
V: TRBV2
CDR3: CASSGDFPGPSDEQYF

J: TRBJ2-1
V: TRBV7-9
CDR3: CASSGKASGGPSSYNEQFF

J: TRBJ2-5
V: TRBV11-3
CDR3: CASSLEAGETQYF

J: TRBJ1-5
V: TRBV27
CDR3: CASSPTANQPQHF

J: TRBJ1-2
V: TRBV3-1/TRBV3-2
CDR3: CASSQDRITYGYTF

J: TRBJ1-5
V: TRBV18
CDR3: CASSPGKGGQPQHF

J: TRBJ2-7
V: TRBV29-1
CDR3: CSARTGVEQYF

J: TRBJ2-1
V: TRBV9
CDR3: CASSAGGEQFF

J: TRBJ2-2
V: TRBV4-1
CDR3: CASSQALHDPPGELFF

J: TRBJ2-3
V: TRBV19
CDR3: CASSIGRRFTDTQYF

J: TRBJ2-3
V: TRBV27
CDR3: CASSDTDTQYF